The entry that follows covers one T cell receptor beta chain sequence. The data derive from a study of CD8 T cells in Susac syndrome. The RNA, about 0.45 to 1 ug, was put through reverse transcription using random hexamers. A single record per CDR3 protein comes from TCRdb applying MiXCR to the immunoSEQ multiplex PCR reads. Of approximately 120,000 distinct CDR3 sequences in the sample, approximately 96% were seen once. CDR3 size: 15 residues. V gave up 6 bases and J gave up 0 bases; unmatched junction bases: 9. Germline loops: CDR1 DFQATT, CDR2 SNEGSKA (reference sequence). The sequence derives from a human donor in good health. This chain links TRBV20-1 with TRBJ2-3; 7 bases align to TRBD2. Material for sequencing was CD4+ T cells from PBMCs. CDR3 residues: CSAEALATSTDTQYF. CDR3 coding DNA: TGCAGTGCAGAAGCACTAGCGACTAGCACAGATACGCAGTATTTT.